This T cell receptor (beta chain) was documented in a study of cytomegalovirus exposure and HLA in healthy donors. Trimming at V came to 5 bases and at J to 9 bases, leaving 4 bases not matched to a gene. The V gene's germline CDR1 is MNHEY and CDR2 SMNVEV (reference sequence). The CDR3 sequence is 12 residues long. The PCR made use of 60 Vbeta and 13 Jbeta primers. Profiling relied on immunoSEQ multiplex PCR, and the TCRdb table lists in-frame clones only, not all of them. The table shows more than 100,000 clones, with more than 60% occurring only once. Sequencing used PBMCs. This TCR came from a young woman in good health and CMV-seronegative. This sequence joins TRBV27 and TRBJ2-1, with TRBD2 matching over 7 bases. For the CDR3, the DNA is TGTGCCAGCAGTCCGACTAGCATTGAGCAGTTCTTC. Its protein product is CASSPTSIEQFF.